These 12 T cell receptor beta chains share one sample of origin, sequenced in a study of spatial heterogeneity in lung cancer. Time point reported: blood at routine non-recurrence follow-up after resection. TCRdb analysed the 5' RACE reads with MiXCR anew, one entry per CDR3 protein. The data contain fewer than 100,000 distinct CDR3 sequences, roughly a fifth of them singletons. The sequencing used PBMCs, collected at follow-up. The receptors originated from a male donor with early-stage non-small cell lung cancer.

This clonotype came up a few times. This chain uses TRBV2 with TRBJ2-5; TRBD1 matches at 7 bases. Germline values: CDR1 SNHLY, CDR2 FYNNEI. The V gene end was trimmed by 4 bases and the J gene end by 3 bases; junction bases not matched to a gene: 5. The CDR3 totals 14 residues. The CDR3 bases are TGTGCCAGCAGTGTTCTGACAGGGAAAGAGACCCAGTACTTC. It encodes CASSVLTGKETQYF.

This clonotype was recorded many times. The V call is TRBV5-4, the J call TRBJ2-3; D remains ambiguous. Between the trimmed V and J ends, which lost 4 bases and 6 bases, there was a span of 12 bases. This CDR3 has 13 amino acids. The germline V gene has CDR1 SGHNT and CDR2 YYREEE (reference sequence). In nucleotides, the CDR3 is TGTGCCAGCAGCCGCAACCAGATGGATACGCAGTATTTT. Its protein is CASSRNQMDTQYF. Based on the CDR3 plus reference TRBV5-4 and TRBJ2-3, the full variable domain is ETGVTQSPTHLIKTRGQQVTLRCSSQSGHNTVSWYQQALGQGPQFIFQYYREEENGRGNFPPRFSGLQFPNYSSELNVNALELDDSALYLCASSRNQMDTQYFGPGTRLTVL.

V and J are TRBV9 and TRBJ2-2, with 7 bases that match TRBD2. The germline CDR1 and CDR2 sequences are SGDLS and YYNGEE. CDR3 length equals 15 residues. V shed 4 bases and J 7 bases; nucleotides not matched to a gene: 10. Here the CDR3 reads CASSTQTSTVGELFF. CDR3 in DNA: TGTGCCAGCAGCACCCAGACTAGCACCGTCGGGGAGCTGTTTTTT.

The CDR3 sequence is CASSPGTPRTGANVLTF. CDR3 DNA: TGTGCCAGCTCACCGGGGACGCCACGAACTGGGGCCAACGTCCTGACTTTC. This chain joins TRBV18 and TRBJ2-6; TRBD1 or TRBD2 may be the D gene (5 bases each). V gave up 3 bases and J gave up 2 bases, with 14 bases separating them. Per the germline V gene, CDR1 is KGHSH and CDR2 is LQKENI. The CDR3 spans 17 residues.

The J gene is TRBJ2-3, the V gene TRBV25-1, with D unclear. Trimming pared 4 bases from V and 2 bases from J, leaving 4 bases between. CDR3 size: 12 residues. Looked up from germline, CDR1 is MGHDK and CDR2 is SYGVNS. CDR3 sequence (DNA): TGTGCCAGCAGTGCCTCCACAGATACGCAGTATTTT. Its translation is CASSASTDTQYF.

The chain uses TRBV12-3 or TRBV12-4 and TRBJ2-7, with D tentatively TRBD1 (5 bases). CDR3 length equals 14 residues. The ends were cut back, 5 bases at V and 3 bases at J, with 14 bases in the middle. This CDR3 reads CASSLNRFNYEQYF. In nucleotides, the CDR3 is TGTGCCAGCAGTCTAAACAGGTTTAACTACGAGCAGTACTTC.

This clonotype has just a few counts. The chain joins TRBV10-3 to TRBJ2-7, with TRBD2 matching over 12 bases. V lost 7 bases to trimming and J lost 5 bases; unmatched junction nucleotides: 9. This CDR3 spans 15 amino acids. In germline, CDR1 is ENHRY, CDR2 SYGVKD. The CDR3 sequence: CAITPRLAGVDEQYF. The CDR3 DNA is TGTGCCATCACTCCTCGACTAGCGGGAGTCGACGAGCAGTACTTC.

This clonotype was picked up a small number of times. This chain joins TRBV24-1 and TRBJ2-3; 7 bases match TRBD2. With 1 base clipped from V and 4 bases from J, the junction kept 7 bases outside the gene matches. Germline V gene data show CDR1 as KGHDR and CDR2 as SFDVKD. This CDR3 region has 16 residues. The CDR3 sequence is CATSDLSTAGADTQYF. CDR3 sequence (DNA): TGTGCCACCAGTGATTTAAGTACGGCGGGGGCAGATACGCAGTATTTT.

This clonotype was recorded a few times. The rearrangement links TRBV4-3 to TRBJ1-2, with no clear D. CDR3 length equals 14 residues. Germline CDR1 reads LGHNA; CDR2 reads YSLEER. Trimming pared 0 bases from V and 8 bases from J, leaving 13 bases between. The chain's CDR3 is CASSQERAAHGYTF. Here the CDR3 DNA reads TGCGCCAGCAGCCAAGAAAGGGCAGCACACGGCTACACCTTC.

Of note for this clonotype: No conserved phenylalanine or tryptophan is present at the end of the CDR3, so a read error is the likely explanation. The chain combines TRBV29-1 with TRBJ2-5; the D gene is possibly TRBD1 (6 bases). This CDR3 comprises 15 residues. The V gene's germline CDR1 is SQVTM and CDR2 ANQGSEA. Trimming removed 2 bases from V and 3 bases from J, with 16 bases in between. CDR3 in DNA: TGCAGCGTTGAAACCGTCTGGACAGTAGAAGAGACCCAGTACTCC. Protein sequence: CSVETVWTVEETQYS.

The chain links TRBV3-1 to TRBJ2-2; 11 positions agree with TRBD2. This CDR3 region has 17 residues. Germline V gene data show CDR1 as LGHDT and CDR2 as YNNKEL (reference sequence). The V and J ends lost 4 bases and 0 bases, in that order; junction bases with no gene match: 4. This CDR3 is CASSPVTSGANTGELFF. In nucleotides, the CDR3 is TGTGCCAGCAGCCCCGTGACTAGCGGGGCGAACACCGGGGAGCTGTTTTTT. Full variable domain (outside the CDR3, taken from reference TRBV3-1 and TRBJ2-2): DTAVSQTPKYLVTQMGNDKSIKCEQNLGHDTMYWYKQDSKKFLKIMFSYNNKELIINETVPNRFSPKSPDKAHLNLHINSLELGDSAVYFCASSPVTSGANTGELFFGEGSRLTVL.

The chain uses TRBV6-2 or TRBV6-3 and TRBJ2-7; the D gene is possibly TRBD2 (6 bases). The ends were cut back, 5 bases at V and 5 bases at J, with 19 bases in the middle. Germline V CDR1 and CDR2: MNHEY, SVGEGT. The CDR3 has 15 residues. The CDR3 region is CASSQQRHPGDEQYV. The CDR3 DNA reads TGTGCCAGCAGTCAGCAAAGGCACCCGGGGGACGAGCAGTACGTC.